Below, one T cell receptor beta chain is given with its context. This table comes from immunoSEQ multiplex PCR, and its TCRdb copy is limited to in-frame clones, with some not included. The data show about 310,000 clones, with more than 70% seen just once and 6.5% to 9.5% held by the top ten. The data are from a study of blood T cell repertoires in COVID-19. Per the germline V gene, CDR1 is MNHEY and CDR2 is SVGAGI. The CDR3 consists of 13 residues. V lost 8 bases, J lost 0 bases, and 10 bases lay in between. The clonotype originates from a woman in her forties or fifties who had recovered from COVID-19. Sequencing was done on a sample of peripheral blood. This chain joins TRBV6-5 and TRBJ1-1; D ambiguous. The CDR3 spells CASRGVLNTEAFF. The CDR3 DNA reads as TGTGCCAGCCGCGGGGTGTTGAACACTGAAGCTTTCTTT.